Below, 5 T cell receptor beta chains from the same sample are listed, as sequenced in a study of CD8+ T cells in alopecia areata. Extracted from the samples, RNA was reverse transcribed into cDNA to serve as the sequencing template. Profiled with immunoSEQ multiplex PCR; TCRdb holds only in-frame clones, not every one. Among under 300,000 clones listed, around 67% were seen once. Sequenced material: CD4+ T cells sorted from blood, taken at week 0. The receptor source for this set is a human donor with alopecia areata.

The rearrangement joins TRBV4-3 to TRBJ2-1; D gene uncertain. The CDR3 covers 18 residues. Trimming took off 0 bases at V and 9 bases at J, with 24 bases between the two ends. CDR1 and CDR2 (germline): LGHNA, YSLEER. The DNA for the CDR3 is TGCGCCAGCAGCCAAGATAGTTTAAGGACGCTAGGCGATATTGAGCAGTTCTTC. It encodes CASSQDSLRTLGDIEQFF.

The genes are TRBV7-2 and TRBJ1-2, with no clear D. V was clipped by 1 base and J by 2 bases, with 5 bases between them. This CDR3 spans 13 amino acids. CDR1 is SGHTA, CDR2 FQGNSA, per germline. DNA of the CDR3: TGTGCCAGCAGCTTAGGGCAGAACTATGGCTACACCTTC. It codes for CASSLGQNYGYTF. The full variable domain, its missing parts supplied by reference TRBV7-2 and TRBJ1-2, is GAGVSQSPSNKVTEKGKDVELRCDPISGHTALYWYRQSLGQGLEFLIYFQGNSAPDKSGLPSDRFSAERTGGSVSTLTIQRTQQEDSAVYLCASSLGQNYGYTFGSGTRLTVV.

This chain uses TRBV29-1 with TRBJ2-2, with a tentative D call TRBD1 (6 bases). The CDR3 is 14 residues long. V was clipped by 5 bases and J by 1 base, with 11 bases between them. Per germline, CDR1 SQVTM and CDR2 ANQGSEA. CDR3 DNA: TGCAGCGTTCTCGGACAGAAGAACACCGGGGAGCTGTTTTTT. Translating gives CSVLGQKNTGELFF.

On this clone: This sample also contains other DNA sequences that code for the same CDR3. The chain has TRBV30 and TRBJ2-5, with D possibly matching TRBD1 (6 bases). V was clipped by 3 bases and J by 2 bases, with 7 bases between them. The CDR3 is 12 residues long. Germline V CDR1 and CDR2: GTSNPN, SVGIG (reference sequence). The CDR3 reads CAWSGQQETQYF. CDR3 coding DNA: TGTGCCTGGAGCGGACAGCAAGAGACCCAGTACTTC.

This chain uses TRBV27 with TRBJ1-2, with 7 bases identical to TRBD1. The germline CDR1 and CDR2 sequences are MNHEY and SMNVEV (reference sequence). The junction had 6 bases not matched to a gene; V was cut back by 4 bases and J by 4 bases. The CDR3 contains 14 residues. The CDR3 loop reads CASSSPGQSYGYTF. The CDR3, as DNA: TGTGCCAGCAGTTCACCGGGACAGTCCTATGGCTACACCTTC.